The clone carrying this T cell receptor (beta chain) has a handful of counts. Its antigen is as yet unknown. Stated treatment: 10-day PBMC culture with coronavirus spike peptide pools or control peptides (ViraFEST assay). Prior to the COVID-19 pandemic (2011-2018), the unexposed donor's CD4+ T cells were collected. In the ViraFEST assay, peptide-pool expansion preceded TCR sequencing of expanded clonotypes. Whenever cell numbers allowed, CD4+ T cells from unexposed donors were probed with SARS-CoV-2 S/N and four cold-coronavirus spikes. Sequencing of DNA taken from cultured CD4+ T cells relied on the Oncomine TCR Beta short-read assay. TCRdb re-called the PCR reads with MiXCR, one entry per CDR3 protein. The sample carries 4,000 or so distinct CDR3 sequences, around 26% recorded once. These data originate in a study of vaccination and CD4 T cells after COVID-19. The wider study: Overlapping spike peptides of SARS-CoV-2, HCoV-NL63, HCoV-OC43 and HCoV-229E stimulated the cells.

The germline V and J ends were trimmed by 8 bases and 2 bases, with 18 bases remaining between them. The CDR3 is made up of 14 amino acids. Per the germline V gene, CDR1 is GTSNPN and CDR2 is SVGIG (reference sequence). The chain recombines TRBV30 with TRBJ2-5, with D perhaps TRBD2 (6 bases). The sequencing input was CD4+ T cells from blood, cultured in vitro. The TCR comes from a human donor in good health. Written as DNA, the CDR3 is TGTGCCGGAGCCCCGGGACTTGTGCAAGAGACCCAGTACTTC. It is translated as CAGAPGLVQETQYF.